A selection of T cell receptor beta chains follows, all from one sample in a study of TIL therapy for anti-PD-1-resistant metastatic lung cancer. The protocol was immunoSEQ multiplex PCR, while the TCRdb copy is restricted to in-frame clones and leaves out a portion. Among around 100,000 clones listed, around 71% were seen once. Source: tumor tissue, taken at baseline. These receptor sequences come from a person between 30 and 80 years old with non-small cell lung cancer. Each CDR3 is given with its conserved first and last residue. A D gene is named only where the DNA matches it firmly. The size field is filled for only some rows; it gives once, few, many or a size class.

NA TRBJ1-6 NA TRBV3-1/TRBV3-2 CASKRTANNSPLHF TGTGCCAGCAAACGGACGGCAAATAATTCACCCCTCCACTTT
NA TRBJ2-7 few TRBV7-2 CASSLSARRDYEQYF TGTGCCAGCAGCTTATCTGCCCGGAGGGACTACGAGCAGTACTTC
NA TRBJ1-1 NA TRBV18 CASSPHYLTGTDTEAFF TGTGCCAGCTCACCCCACTATTTAACAGGGACGGACACTGAAGCTTTCTTT
NA TRBJ1-1 NA TRBV7-9 CASSIAFERNTEAFF TGTGCCAGCAGCATAGCCTTCGAGAGGAACACTGAAGCTTTCTTT
NA TRBJ2-5 few TRBV6-2/TRBV6-3 CASSWGLETQYF TGTGCCAGCAGTTGGGGGTTGGAGACCCAGTACTTC
NA TRBJ2-2 NA TRBV7-9 CASSLRGTHTGELFF TGTGCCAGCAGCTTGCGTGGGACCCACACCGGGGAGCTGTTTTTT
NA TRBJ1-2 few TRBV12-3/TRBV12-4 CASSLPGEYGYTF TGTGCCAGCAGTCTCCCGGGCGAATATGGCTACACCTTC
TRBD1 TRBJ2-2 NA TRBV5-1 CASSFRDRSTGELFF TGCGCCAGCAGCTTTCGGGACAGGTCCACCGGGGAGCTGTTTTTT
NA TRBJ1-4 NA TRBV3-1/TRBV3-2 CASSQDLAGQSPTNEKLFF TGTGCCAGCAGCCAAGATCTTGCGGGGCAAAGTCCAACTAATGAAAAACTGTTTTTT
NA TRBJ2-7 NA TRBV18 CASSPAARSYEQYF TGTGCCAGCTCACCAGCAGCCAGGTCCTACGAGCAGTACTTC
NA TRBJ2-3 NA TRBV5-4 CASSLRPDFTDTQYF TGTGCCAGCAGCTTAAGACCGGACTTCACAGATACGCAGTATTTT
NA TRBJ1-1 NA TRBV30 CAWRRGGMNTEAFF TGTGCCTGGAGAAGAGGGGGTATGAACACTGAAGCTTTCTTT